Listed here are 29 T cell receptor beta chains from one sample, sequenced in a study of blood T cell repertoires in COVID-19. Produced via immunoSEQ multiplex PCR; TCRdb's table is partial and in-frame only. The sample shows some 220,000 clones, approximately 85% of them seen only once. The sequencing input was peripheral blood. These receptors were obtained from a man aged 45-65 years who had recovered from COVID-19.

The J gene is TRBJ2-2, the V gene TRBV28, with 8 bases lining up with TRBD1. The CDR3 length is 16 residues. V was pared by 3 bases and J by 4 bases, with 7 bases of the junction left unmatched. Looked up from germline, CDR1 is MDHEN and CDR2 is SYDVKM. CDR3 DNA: TGTGCCAGCAGTTTGGATCTCACAGGGGGCACCGGGGAGCTGTTTTTT. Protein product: CASSLDLTGGTGELFF.

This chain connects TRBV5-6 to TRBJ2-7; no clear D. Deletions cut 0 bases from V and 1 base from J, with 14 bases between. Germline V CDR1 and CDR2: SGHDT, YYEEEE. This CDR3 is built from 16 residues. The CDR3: CASSLGRVLNSYEQYF. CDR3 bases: TGTGCCAGCAGCTTGGGCCGGGTTCTAAATTCCTACGAGCAGTACTTC.

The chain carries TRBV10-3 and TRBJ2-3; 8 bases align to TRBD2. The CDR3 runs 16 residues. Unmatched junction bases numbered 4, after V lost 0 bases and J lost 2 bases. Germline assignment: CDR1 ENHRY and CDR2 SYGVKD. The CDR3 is CAISESTSGITDTQYF. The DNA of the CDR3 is TGTGCCATCAGTGAGTCCACTAGCGGAATCACAGATACGCAGTATTTT.

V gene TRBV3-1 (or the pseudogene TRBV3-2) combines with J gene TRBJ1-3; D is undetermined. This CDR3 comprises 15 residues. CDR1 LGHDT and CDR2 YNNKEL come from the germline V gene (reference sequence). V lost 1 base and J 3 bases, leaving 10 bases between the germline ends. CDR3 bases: TGTGCCAGCAGCCAAGGGGCGGGCGGTGGAAACACCATATATTTT. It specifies CASSQGAGGGNTIYF.

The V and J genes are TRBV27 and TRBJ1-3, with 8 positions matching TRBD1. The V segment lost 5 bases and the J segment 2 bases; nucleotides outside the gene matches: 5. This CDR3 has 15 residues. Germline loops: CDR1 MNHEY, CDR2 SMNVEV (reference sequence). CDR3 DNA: TGTGCCAGCAGTCGGAACAGGGGGACTGGAAACACCATATATTTT. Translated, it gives CASSRNRGTGNTIYF.

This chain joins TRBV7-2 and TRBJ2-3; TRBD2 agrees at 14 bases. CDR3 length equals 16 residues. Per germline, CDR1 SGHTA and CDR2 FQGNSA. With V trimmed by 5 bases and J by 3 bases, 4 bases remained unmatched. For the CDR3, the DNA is TGTGCCAGCAGCATTGGACTAGCGGGAGGAACAGATACGCAGTATTTT. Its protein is CASSIGLAGGTDTQYF.

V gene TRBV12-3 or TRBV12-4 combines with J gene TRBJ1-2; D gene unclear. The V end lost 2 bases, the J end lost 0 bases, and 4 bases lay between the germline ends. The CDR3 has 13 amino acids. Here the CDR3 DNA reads TGTGCCAGCAGTTTACGGGCTAACTATGGCTACACCTTC. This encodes CASSLRANYGYTF.

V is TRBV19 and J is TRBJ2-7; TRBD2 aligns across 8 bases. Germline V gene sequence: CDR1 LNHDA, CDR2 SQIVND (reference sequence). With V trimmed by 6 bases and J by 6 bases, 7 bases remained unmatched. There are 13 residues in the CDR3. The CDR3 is CASSPTAGGEQYF. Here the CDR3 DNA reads TGTGCCAGTAGCCCGACCGCGGGGGGCGAGCAGTACTTC.

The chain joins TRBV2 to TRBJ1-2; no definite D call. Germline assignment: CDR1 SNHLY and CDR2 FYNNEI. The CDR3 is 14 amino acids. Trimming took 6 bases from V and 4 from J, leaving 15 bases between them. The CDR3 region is CASSDEGEGYGYTF. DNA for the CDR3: TGTGCCAGCAGCGACGAGGGAGAAGGCTATGGCTACACCTTC.

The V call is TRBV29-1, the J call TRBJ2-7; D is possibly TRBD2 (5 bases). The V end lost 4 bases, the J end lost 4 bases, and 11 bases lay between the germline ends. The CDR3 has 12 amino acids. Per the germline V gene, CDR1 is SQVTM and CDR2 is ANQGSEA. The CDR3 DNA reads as TGCAGCGTTGTTGGGAGTTCGTACGAGCAGTACTTC. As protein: CSVVGSSYEQYF.

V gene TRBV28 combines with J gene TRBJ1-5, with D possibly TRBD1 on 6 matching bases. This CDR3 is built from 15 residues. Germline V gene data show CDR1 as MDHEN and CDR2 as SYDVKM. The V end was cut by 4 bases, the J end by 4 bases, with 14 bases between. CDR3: CASSSTQGRNQPQHF. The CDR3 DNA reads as TGTGCCAGCAGTTCCACACAGGGTAGGAATCAGCCCCAGCATTTT. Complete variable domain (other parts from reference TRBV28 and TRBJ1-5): DVKVTQSSRYLVKRTGEKVFLECVQDMDHENMFWYRQDPGLGLRLIYFSYDVKMKEKGDIPEGYSVSREKKERFSLILESASTNQTSMYLCASSSTQGRNQPQHFGDGTRLSIL.

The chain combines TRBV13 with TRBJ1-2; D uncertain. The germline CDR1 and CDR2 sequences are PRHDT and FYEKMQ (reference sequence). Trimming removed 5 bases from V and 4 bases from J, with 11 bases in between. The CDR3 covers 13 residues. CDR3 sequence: CASSVAKSYGYTF. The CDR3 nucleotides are TGTGCCAGCAGCGTTGCTAAGAGCTATGGCTACACCTTC.

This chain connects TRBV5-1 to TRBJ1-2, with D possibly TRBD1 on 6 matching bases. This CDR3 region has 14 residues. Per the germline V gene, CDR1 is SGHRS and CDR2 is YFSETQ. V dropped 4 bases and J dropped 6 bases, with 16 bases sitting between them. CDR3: CASSPDRLWDGYTF. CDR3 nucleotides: TGCGCCAGCAGCCCCGACAGGCTTTGGGATGGCTACACCTTC.

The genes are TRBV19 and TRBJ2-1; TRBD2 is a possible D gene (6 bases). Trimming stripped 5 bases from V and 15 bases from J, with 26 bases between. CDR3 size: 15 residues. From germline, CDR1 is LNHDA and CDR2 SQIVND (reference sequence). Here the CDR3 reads CASSRGRLLGGARFF. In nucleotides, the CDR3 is TGTGCCAGTAGTCGGGGACGCCTGCTGGGGGGAGCACGGTTCTTC.

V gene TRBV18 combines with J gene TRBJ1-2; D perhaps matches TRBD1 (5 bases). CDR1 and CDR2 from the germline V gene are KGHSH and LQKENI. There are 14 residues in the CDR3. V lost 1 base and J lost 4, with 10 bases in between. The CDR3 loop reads CASSPLSTGYGYTF. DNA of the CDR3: TGTGCCAGCTCACCACTTTCAACAGGCTATGGCTACACCTTC.

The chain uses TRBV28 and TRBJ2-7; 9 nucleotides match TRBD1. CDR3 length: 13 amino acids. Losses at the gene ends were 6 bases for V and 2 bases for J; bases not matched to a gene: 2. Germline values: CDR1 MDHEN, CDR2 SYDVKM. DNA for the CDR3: TGTGCCAGCAGAACAGGGGGCCCCTACGAGCAGTACTTC. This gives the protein CASRTGGPYEQYF.

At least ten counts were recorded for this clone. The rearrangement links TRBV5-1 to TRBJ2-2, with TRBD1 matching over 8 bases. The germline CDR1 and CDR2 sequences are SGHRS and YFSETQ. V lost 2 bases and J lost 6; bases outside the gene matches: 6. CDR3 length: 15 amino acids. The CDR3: CASSLPTGASGELFF. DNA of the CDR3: TGCGCCAGCAGCTTACCGACAGGGGCGTCCGGGGAGCTGTTTTTT.

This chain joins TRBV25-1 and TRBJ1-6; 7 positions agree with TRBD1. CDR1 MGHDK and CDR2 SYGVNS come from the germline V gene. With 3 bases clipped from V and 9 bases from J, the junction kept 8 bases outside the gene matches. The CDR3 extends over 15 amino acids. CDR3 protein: CASSERQGISSPLHF. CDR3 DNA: TGTGCCAGCAGTGAGCGACAGGGAATAAGTTCACCCCTCCACTTT.

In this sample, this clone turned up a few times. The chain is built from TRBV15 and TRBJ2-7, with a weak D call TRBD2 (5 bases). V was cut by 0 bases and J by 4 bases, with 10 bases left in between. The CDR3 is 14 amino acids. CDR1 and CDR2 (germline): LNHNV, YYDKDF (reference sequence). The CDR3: CATSRDHPGYEQYF. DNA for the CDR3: TGTGCCACCAGCAGAGATCACCCGGGATACGAGCAGTACTTC.

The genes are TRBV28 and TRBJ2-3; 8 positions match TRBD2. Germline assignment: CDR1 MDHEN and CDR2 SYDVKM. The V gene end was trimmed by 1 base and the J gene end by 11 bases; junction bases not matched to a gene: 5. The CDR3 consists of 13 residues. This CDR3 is CASSLLSAGGQYF. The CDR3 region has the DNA TGTGCCAGCAGTTTATTGTCGGCGGGGGGGCAGTATTTT.

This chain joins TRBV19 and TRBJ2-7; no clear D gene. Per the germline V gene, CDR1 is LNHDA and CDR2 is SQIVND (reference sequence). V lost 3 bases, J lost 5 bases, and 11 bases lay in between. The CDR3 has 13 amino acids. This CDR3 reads CASSMTVNDEQYF. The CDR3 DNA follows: TGTGCCAGTAGTATGACTGTTAATGACGAGCAGTACTTC.

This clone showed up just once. Here the CDR3 reads CASSPGQGDYEQYF. CDR3 bases: TGTGCCAGCAGTCCGGGACAGGGAGACTACGAGCAGTACTTC. The chain uses TRBV5-4 and TRBJ2-7; 9 bases line up with TRBD1. V shed 5 bases and J 3 bases; nucleotides not matched to a gene: 6. The CDR3 length is 14 residues. Germline loops: CDR1 SGHNT, CDR2 YYREEE (reference sequence).

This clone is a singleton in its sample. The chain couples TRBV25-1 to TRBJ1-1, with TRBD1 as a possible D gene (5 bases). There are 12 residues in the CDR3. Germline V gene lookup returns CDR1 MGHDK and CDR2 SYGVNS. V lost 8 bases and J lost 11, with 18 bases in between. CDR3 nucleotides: TGTGCCAGCTCCTCGGAACTTCCAGGGGCTTTCTTT. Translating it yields CASSSELPGAFF. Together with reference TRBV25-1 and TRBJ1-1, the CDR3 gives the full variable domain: EADIYQTPRYLVIGTGKKITLECSQTMGHDKMYWYQQDPGMELHLIHYSYGVNSTEKGDLSSESTVSRIRTEHFPLTLESARPSHTSQYLCASSSELPGAFFGQGTRLTVV.

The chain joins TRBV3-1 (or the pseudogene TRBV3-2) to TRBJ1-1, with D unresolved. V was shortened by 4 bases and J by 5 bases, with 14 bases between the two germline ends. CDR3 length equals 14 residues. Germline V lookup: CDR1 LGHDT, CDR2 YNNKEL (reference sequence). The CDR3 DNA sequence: TGTGCCAGCAGCCGGAGAGGGCTAAGGACTGAAGCTTTCTTT. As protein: CASSRRGLRTEAFF.

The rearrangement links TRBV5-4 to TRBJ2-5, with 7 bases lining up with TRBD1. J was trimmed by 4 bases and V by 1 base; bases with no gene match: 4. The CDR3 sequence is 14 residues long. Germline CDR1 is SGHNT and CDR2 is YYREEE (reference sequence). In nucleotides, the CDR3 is TGTGCCAGCAGCTTGCGGCGGACAGGAGAGACCCAGTACTTC. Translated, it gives CASSLRRTGETQYF.

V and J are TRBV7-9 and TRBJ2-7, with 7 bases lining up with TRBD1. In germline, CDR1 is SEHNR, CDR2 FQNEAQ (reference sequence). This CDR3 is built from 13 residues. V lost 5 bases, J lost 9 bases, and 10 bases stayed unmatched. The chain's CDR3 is CASSITGAYGQYF. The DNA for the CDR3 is TGTGCCAGCAGCATTACAGGGGCTTATGGGCAGTACTTC.

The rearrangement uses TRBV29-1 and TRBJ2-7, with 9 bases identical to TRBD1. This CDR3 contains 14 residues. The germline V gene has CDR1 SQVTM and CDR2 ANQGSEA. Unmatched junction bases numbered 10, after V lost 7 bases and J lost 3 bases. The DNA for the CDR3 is TGCAGCGCCGGTGGTGGGACAGGGAACTACGAGCAGTACTTC. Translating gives CSAGGGTGNYEQYF.

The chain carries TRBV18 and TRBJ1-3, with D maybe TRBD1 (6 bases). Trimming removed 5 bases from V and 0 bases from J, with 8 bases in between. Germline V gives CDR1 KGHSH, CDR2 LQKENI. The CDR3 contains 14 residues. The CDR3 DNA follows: TGTGCCAGCTCAAGGGACACCTCTGGAAACACCATATATTTT. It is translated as CASSRDTSGNTIYF.

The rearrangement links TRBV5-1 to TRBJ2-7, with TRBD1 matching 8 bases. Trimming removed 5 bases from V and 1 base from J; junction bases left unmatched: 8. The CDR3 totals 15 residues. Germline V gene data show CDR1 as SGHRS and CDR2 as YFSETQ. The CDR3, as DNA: TGCGCCAGCAGGGAAGGGACAGGCCCATCCTACGAGCAGTACTTC. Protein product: CASREGTGPSYEQYF. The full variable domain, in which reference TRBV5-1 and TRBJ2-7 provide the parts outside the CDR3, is KAGVTQTPRYLIKTRGQQVTLSCSPISGHRSVSWYQQTPGQGLQFLFEYFSETQRNKGNFPGRFSGRQFSNSRSEMNVSTLELGDSALYLCASREGTGPSYEQYFGPGTRLTVT.